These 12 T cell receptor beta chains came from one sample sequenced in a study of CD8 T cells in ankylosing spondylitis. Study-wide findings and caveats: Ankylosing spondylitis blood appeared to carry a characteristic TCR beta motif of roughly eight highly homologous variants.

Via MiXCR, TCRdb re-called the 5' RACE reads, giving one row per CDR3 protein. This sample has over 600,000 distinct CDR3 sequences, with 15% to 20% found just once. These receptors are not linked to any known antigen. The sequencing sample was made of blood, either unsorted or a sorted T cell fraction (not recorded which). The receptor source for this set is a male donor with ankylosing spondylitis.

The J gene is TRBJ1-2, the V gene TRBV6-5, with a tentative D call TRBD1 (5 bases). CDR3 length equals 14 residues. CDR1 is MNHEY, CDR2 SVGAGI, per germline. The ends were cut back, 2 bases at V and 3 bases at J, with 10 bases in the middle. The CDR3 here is CASSYLGADYGYTF. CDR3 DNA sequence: TGTGCCAGCAGTTACCTAGGGGCCGACTATGGCTACACCTTC.

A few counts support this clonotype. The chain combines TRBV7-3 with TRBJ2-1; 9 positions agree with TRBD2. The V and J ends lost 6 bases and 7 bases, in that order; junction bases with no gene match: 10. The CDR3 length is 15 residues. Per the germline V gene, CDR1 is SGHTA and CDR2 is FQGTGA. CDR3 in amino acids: CASRPWTSALNEQFF. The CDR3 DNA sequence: TGTGCCAGCAGACCATGGACTAGCGCTCTTAATGAGCAGTTCTTC.

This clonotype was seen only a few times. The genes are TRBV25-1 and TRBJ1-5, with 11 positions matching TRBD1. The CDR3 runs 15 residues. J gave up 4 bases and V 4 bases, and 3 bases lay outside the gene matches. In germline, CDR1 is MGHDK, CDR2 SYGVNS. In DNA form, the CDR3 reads TGTGCCAGCAGTGGGACAGGGGGCTATAATCAGCCCCAGCATTTT. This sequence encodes CASSGTGGYNQPQHF.

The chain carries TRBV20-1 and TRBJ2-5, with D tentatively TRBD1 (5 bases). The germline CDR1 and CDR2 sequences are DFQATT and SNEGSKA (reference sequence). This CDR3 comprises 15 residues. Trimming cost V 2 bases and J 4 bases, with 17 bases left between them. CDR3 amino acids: CSARYPKTVRETQYF. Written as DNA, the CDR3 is TGCAGTGCTAGATATCCGAAGACAGTTAGAGAGACCCAGTACTTC.

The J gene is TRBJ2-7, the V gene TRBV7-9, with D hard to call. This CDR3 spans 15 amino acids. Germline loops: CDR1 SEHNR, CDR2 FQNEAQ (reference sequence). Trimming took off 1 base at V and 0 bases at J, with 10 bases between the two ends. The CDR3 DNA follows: TGTGCCAGCAGCTTAGGGAAGGAAAGCTCCTACGAGCAGTACTTC. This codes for CASSLGKESSYEQYF.

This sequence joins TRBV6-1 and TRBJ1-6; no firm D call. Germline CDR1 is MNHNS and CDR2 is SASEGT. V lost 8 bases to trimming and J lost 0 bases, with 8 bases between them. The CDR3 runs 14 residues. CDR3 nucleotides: TGTGCCAGCGAGGGTGGCTCCTATAATTCACCCCTCCACTTT. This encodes CASEGGSYNSPLHF.

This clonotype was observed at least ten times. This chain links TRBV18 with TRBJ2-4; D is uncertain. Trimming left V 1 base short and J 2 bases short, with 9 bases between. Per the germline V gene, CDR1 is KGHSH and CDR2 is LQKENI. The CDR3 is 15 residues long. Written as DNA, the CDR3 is TGTGCCAGCTCACCACGGGCGGTGTCCAAAAACATTCAGTACTTC. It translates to CASSPRAVSKNIQYF.

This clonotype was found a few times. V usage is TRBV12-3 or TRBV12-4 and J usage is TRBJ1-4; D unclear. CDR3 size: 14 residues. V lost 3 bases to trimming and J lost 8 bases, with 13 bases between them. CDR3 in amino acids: CASSLSLRKEKLFF. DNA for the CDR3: TGTGCCAGCAGTTTGAGTCTCCGCAAGGAAAAACTGTTTTTT.

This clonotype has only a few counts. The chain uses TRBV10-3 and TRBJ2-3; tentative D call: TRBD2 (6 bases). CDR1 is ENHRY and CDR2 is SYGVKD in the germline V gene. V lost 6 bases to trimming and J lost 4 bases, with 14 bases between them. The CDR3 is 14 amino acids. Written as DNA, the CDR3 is TGTGCCATCAGCCGGGACTTTGGGGCAGATACGCAGTATTTT. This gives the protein CAISRDFGADTQYF.

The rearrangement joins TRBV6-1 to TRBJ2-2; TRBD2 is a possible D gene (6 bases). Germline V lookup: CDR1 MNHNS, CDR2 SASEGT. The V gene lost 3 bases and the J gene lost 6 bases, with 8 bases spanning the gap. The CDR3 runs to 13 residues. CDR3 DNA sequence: TGTGCCAGCAGTGACCCGGGGGCCGGGGAGCTGTTTTTT. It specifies CASSDPGAGELFF.

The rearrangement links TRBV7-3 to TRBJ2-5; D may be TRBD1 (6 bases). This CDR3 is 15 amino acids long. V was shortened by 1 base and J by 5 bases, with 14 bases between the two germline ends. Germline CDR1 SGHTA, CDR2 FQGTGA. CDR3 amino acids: CASSLRGRPGETQYF. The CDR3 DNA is TGTGCCAGCAGCTTAAGGGGGCGACCCGGGGAGACCCAGTACTTC.

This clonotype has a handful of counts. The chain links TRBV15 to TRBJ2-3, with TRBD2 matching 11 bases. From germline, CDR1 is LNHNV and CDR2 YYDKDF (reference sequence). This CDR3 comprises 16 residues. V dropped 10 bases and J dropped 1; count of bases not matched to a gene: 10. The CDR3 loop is CANEDATSGGTDTQYF. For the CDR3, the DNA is TGTGCCAACGAAGACGCGACTAGCGGGGGCACAGATACGCAGTATTTT. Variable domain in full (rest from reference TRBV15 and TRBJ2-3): DAMVIQNPRYQVTQFGKPVTLSCSQTLNHNVMYWYQQKSSQAPKLLFHYYDKDFNNEADTPDNFQSRRPNTSFCFLDIRSPGLGDTAMYLCANEDATSGGTDTQYFGPGTRLTVL.